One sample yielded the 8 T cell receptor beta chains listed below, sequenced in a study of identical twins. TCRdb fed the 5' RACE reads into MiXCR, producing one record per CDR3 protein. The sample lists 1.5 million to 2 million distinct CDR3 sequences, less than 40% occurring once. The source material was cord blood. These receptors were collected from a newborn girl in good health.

The CDR3 bases are TGTGCCAGCAGCTTGAGAAGGAGGGGAGCTTTCTTT. Translated, it gives CASSLRRRGAFF. The rearrangement uses TRBV5-6 and TRBJ1-1; D is possibly TRBD1 (5 bases). The length of the CDR3 is 12 residues. Germline V gives CDR1 SGHDT, CDR2 YYEEEE. Trimming shortened V by 1 base and J by 10 bases, and 11 bases separated the two germline ends.

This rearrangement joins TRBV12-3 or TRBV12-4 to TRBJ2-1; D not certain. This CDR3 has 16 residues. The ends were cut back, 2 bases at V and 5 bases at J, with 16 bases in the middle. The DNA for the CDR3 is TGTGCCAGCAGTTTACCGTCCTCAAACCTCCACAATGAGCAGTTCTTC. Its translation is CASSLPSSNLHNEQFF.

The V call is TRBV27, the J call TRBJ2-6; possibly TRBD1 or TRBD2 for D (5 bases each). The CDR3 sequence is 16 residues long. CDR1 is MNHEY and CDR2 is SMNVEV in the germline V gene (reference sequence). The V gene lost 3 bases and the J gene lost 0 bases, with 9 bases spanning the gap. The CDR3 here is CASSFSGSSGANVLTF. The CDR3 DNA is TGTGCCAGCAGTTTCTCAGGGAGCTCTGGGGCCAACGTCCTGACTTTC.

The CDR3 DNA sequence: TGTGCCACCAGCTTCGGGGGGCTAGCGGGAACCGAGCAGTACTTC. Its protein is CATSFGGLAGTEQYF. This sequence joins TRBV15 and TRBJ2-4; TRBD2 agrees at 9 bases. The J call is in doubt because the DNA end fits TRBJ2-7 better. The V gene's germline CDR1 is LNHNV and CDR2 YYDKDF (reference sequence). The CDR3 runs 15 residues.

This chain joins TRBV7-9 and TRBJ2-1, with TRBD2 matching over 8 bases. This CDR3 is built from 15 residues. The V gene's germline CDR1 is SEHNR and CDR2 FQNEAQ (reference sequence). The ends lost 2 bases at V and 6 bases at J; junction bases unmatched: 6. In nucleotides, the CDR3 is TGTGCCAGCAGCTTATTATCGGGGGGGACCAATGAGCAGTTCTTC. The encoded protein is CASSLLSGGTNEQFF.

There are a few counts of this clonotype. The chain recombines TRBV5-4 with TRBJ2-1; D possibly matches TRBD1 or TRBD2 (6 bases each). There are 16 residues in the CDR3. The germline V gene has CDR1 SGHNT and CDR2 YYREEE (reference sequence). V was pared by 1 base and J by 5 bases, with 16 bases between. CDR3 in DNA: TGTGCCAGCAGCTTGTTATACGGGGGCCATCACAATGAGCAGTTCTTC. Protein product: CASSLLYGGHHNEQFF.

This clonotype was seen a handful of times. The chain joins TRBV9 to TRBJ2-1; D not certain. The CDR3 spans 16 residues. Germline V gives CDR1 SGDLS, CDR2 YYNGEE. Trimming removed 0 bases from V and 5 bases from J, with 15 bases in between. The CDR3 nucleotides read TGTGCCAGCAGCGTAGAATGGGGAATACAAAACAATGAGCAGTTCTTC. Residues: CASSVEWGIQNNEQFF.

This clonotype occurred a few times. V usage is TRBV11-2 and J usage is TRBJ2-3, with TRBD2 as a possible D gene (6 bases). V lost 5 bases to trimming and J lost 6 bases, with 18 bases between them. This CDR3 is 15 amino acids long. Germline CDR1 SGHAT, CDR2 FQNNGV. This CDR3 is CASSPGRDLWDTQYF. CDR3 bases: TGTGCCAGCAGCCCCGGTAGGGACTTGTGGGATACGCAGTATTTT.